This TCR beta chain is from a study of shared clonotypes between healthy human individuals. Libraries were prepared by immunoSEQ multiplex PCR; TCRdb keeps only in-frame clonotypes and omits some of them. The data show 2 million to 3 million clones, over 85% seen once. Germline values: CDR1 LNHDA, CDR2 SQIVND (reference sequence). The CDR3 runs 15 residues. Losses at the gene ends were 5 bases for V and 2 bases for J; bases not matched to a gene: 6. This clone was seen a single time. The clonotype originates from a young man in good health. Some clones in this sample may be carry-over from other donors' samples. The chain is built from TRBV19 and TRBJ2-7; 10 nucleotides agree with TRBD1. Specimen: naive CD4+ T cells from PBMCs. Indicated subset: CD45RA+ positively selected. CDR3 nucleotide sequence: TGTGCCAGTAGTTCCTCGGGACAGGGGACCTACGAGCAGTACTTC. This gives the protein CASSSSGQGTYEQYF.